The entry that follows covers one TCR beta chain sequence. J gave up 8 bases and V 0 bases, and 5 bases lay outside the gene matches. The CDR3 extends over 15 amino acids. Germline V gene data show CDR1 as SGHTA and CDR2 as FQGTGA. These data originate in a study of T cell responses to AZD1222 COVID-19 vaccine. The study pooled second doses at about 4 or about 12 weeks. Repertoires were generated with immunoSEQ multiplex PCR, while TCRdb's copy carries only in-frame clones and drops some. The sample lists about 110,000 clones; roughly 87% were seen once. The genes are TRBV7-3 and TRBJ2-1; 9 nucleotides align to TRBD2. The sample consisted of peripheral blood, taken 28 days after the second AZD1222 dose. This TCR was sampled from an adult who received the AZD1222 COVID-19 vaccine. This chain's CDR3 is CASSLTSGSVYEQFF. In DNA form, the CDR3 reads TGTGCCAGCAGCTTAACTAGCGGGAGTGTCTATGAGCAGTTCTTC. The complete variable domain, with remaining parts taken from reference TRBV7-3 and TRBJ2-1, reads GAGVSQTPSNKVTEKGKYVELRCDPISGHTALYWYRQSLGQGPEFLIYFQGTGAADDSGLPNDRFFAVRPEGSVSTLKIQRTERGDSAVYLCASSLTSGSVYEQFFGPGTRLTVL.